This T cell receptor beta chain was captured by sequencing in a study of OX40 agonist ivuxolimab in advanced cancers. Study-wide context: Patients' therapy was ivuxolimab, an antibody that acts as an agonist of OX40 (CD134).

Patients with a history of autoimmune disease or on systemic immunosuppression were excluded. Using immunoSEQ multiplex PCR, the repertoire was profiled, and TCRdb retains in-frame clones only, with some absent. The sample has about 24,000 clones; around 78% are singletons. Germline V CDR1 and CDR2: SGHDT, YYEEEE. The CDR3 runs to 13 residues. The V gene lost 4 bases and the J gene lost 7 bases, with 14 bases spanning the gap. This sample comprised CD4+ or CD8+ T cells sorted from blood, obtained in a trial of the OX40 agonist ivuxolimab. This rearrangement joins TRBV5-6 to TRBJ1-1; no clear D gene. The sequence derives from an adult with an advanced solid tumor such as melanoma, head and neck, liver or kidney cancer. The CDR3 here is CASSPPDGDEAFF. The CDR3 DNA reads TGTGCCAGCAGCCCCCCGGACGGGGATGAAGCTTTCTTT.